The clone carrying this T cell receptor beta chain was seen a few times. Unique molecular identifiers were linked by the library to individual cDNA molecules. MiXCR, run by TCRdb on the RACE reads, gives a single entry per CDR3 protein. The sample yields 190,000 or so distinct CDR3 sequences, nearly 30% seen once. These data are taken from a study of human T cells and chemical hapten exposure. Time point of the sample: pre-sensitization, week 0. Stated treatment: therapeutic diphenylcyclopropenone sensitization with weekly scalp DPC. The sequence came from a woman in her thirties with alopecia areata. Some clones in this sample may be carry-over from other donors' samples. This sample comprised whole blood, obtained in connection with sensitization to the hapten diphenylcyclopropenone (DPC).

Here the CDR3 reads CASSQGGSSYNEQFF. In DNA form, the CDR3 reads TGCGCCAGCAGCCAAGGGGGTAGCTCCTACAATGAGCAGTTCTTC. The chain combines TRBV4-3 with TRBJ2-1; the D is unclear. The CDR3 sequence is 15 residues long. The germline gives CDR1 LGHNA, CDR2 YSLEER. V was clipped by 1 base and J by 0 bases, with 7 bases between them.